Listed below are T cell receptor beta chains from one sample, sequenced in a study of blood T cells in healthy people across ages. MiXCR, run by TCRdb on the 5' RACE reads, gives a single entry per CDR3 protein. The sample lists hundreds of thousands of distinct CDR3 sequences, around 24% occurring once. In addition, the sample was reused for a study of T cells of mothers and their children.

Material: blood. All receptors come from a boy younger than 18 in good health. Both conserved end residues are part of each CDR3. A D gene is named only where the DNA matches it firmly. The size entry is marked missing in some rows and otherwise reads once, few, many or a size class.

CDR3 protein: CASSVTLPGTDTQYF
CDR3 DNA: TGTGCCAGCAGCGTAACCCTACCGGGCACAGATACGCAGTATTTT
clone size: .
J gene: TRBJ2-3
D gene: .
V gene: TRBV9

CDR3 protein: CASSVEMVTDTQYF
CDR3 DNA: TGTGCCAGCAGTGTTGAAATGGTGACAGATACGCAGTATTTT
clone size: .
J gene: TRBJ2-3
D gene: .
V gene: TRBV2

CDR3 protein: CSVGVMTGSSYEQYF
CDR3 DNA: TGCAGCGTCGGTGTCATGACAGGGAGCTCCTACGAGCAGTACTTC
clone size: few
J gene: TRBJ2-7
D gene: TRBD1
V gene: TRBV29-1

CDR3 protein: CASSYGPASGTFYNEQFF
CDR3 DNA: TGTGCCAGCAGCTACGGCCCCGCTAGCGGGACGTTCTACAATGAGCAGTTCTTC
clone size: few
J gene: TRBJ2-1
D gene: TRBD2
V gene: TRBV6-5

CDR3 protein: CAISSISGAYNEQFF
CDR3 DNA: TGTGCCATCAGTTCTATCTCAGGGGCATACAATGAGCAGTTCTTC
clone size: few
J gene: TRBJ2-1
D gene: .
V gene: TRBV10-3

CDR3 protein: CASSGRGPTYTDTQYF
CDR3 DNA: TGTGCCAGCAGCGGTAGGGGCCCTACCTACACAGATACGCAGTATTTT
clone size: .
J gene: TRBJ2-3
D gene: .
V gene: TRBV9

CDR3 protein: CASSFETAKFSYEQYF
CDR3 DNA: TGTGCCAGCAGTTTCGAGACAGCAAAATTCTCCTACGAGCAGTACTTC
clone size: .
J gene: TRBJ2-7
D gene: .
V gene: TRBV12-3/TRBV12-4

CDR3 protein: CASSQVSGANSPLHF
CDR3 DNA: TGTGCCAGCAGCCAAGTGTCAGGGGCAAATTCACCCCTCCACTTT
clone size: .
J gene: TRBJ1-6
D gene: .
V gene: TRBV14

CDR3 protein: CASSLDGQGAQEQYF
CDR3 DNA: TGTGCCAGCAGCCTTGACGGACAGGGGGCGCAAGAGCAGTACTTC
clone size: once
J gene: TRBJ2-7
D gene: TRBD1
V gene: TRBV7-3

CDR3 protein: CASSQRQNYGYTF
CDR3 DNA: TGTGCCAGCAGTCAACGACAGAACTATGGCTACACCTTC
clone size: .
J gene: TRBJ1-2
D gene: .
V gene: TRBV27